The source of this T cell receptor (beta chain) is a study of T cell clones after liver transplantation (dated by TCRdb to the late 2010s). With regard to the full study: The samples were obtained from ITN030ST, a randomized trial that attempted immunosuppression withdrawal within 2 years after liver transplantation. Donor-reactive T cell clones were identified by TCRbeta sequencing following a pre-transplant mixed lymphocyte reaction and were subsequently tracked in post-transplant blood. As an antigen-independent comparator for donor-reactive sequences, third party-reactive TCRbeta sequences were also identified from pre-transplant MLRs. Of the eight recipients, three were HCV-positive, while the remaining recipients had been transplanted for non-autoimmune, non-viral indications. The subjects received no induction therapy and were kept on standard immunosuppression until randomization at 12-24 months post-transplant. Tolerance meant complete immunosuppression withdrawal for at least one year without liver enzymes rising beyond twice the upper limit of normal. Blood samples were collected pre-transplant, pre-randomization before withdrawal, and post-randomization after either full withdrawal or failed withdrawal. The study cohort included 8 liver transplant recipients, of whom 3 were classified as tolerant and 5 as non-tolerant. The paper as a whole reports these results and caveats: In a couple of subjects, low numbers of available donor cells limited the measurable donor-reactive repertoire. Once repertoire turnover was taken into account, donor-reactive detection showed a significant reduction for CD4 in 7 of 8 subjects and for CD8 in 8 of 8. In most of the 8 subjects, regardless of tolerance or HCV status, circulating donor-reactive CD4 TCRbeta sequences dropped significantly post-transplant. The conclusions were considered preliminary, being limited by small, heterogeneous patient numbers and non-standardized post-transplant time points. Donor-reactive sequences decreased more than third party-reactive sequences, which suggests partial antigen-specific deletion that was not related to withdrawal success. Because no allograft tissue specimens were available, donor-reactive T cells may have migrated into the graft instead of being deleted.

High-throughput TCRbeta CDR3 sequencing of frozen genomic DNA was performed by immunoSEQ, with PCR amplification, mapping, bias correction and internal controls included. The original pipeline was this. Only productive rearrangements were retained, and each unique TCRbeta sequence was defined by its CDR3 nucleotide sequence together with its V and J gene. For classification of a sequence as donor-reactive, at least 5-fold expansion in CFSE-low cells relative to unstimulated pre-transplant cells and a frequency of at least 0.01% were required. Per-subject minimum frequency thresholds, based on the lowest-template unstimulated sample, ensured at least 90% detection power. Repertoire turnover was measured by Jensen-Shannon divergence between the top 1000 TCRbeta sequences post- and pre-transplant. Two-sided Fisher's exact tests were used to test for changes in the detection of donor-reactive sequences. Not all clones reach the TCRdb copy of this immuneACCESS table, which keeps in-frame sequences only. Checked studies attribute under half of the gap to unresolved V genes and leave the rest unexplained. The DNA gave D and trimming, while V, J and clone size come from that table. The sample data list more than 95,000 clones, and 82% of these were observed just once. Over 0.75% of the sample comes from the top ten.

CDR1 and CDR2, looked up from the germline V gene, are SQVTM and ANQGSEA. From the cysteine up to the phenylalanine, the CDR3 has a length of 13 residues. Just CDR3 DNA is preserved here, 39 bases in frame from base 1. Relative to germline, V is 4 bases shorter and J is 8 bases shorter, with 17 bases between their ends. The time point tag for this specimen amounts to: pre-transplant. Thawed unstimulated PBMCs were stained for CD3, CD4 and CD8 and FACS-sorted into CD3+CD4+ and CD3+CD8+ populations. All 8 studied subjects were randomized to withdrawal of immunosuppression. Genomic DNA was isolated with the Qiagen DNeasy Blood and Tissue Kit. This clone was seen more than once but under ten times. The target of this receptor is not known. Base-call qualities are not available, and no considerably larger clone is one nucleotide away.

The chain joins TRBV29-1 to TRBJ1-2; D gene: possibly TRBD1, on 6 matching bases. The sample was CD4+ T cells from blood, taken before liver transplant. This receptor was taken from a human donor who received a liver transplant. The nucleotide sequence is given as TGCAGCGTTGGTAGTCCAGGGGCAGGAGGCTACACCTTC. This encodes CSVGSPGAGGYTF.